A single sample is the source of the 10 T cell receptor beta chains below, sequenced in a study of cytomegalovirus exposure and HLA in healthy donors. PCR primers comprised 60 Vbeta and 13 Jbeta primers. The data were produced by immunoSEQ multiplex PCR, yet TCRdb's version contains in-frame clones alone and is incomplete. Of 220,000 or so clones listed, around 75% are singletons. What was sequenced was PBMCs. Receptors were obtained from a woman aged 25 to 39 in good health and CMV-seronegative.

The rearrangement uses TRBV7-3 and TRBJ1-1; no reliable D call. CDR3 length: 13 amino acids. Trimming pared 4 bases from V and 5 bases from J, leaving 11 bases between. The germline V gene encodes CDR1 SGHTA and CDR2 FQGTGA. The CDR3 sequence is CASSSSRGTEAFF. In nucleotides, the CDR3 is TGTGCCAGCAGCTCCTCCCGGGGAACTGAAGCTTTCTTT. The variable domain in full, completed from reference TRBV7-3 and TRBJ1-1, reads GAGVSQTPSNKVTEKGKYVELRCDPISGHTALYWYRQSLGQGPEFLIYFQGTGAADDSGLPNDRFFAVRPEGSVSTLKIQRTERGDSAVYLCASSSSRGTEAFFGQGTRLTVV.

The V and J genes are TRBV19 and TRBJ1-2, with 10 bases identical to TRBD1. CDR3 size: 15 residues. The V segment lost 5 bases and the J segment 4 bases; nucleotides outside the gene matches: 7. CDR1 and CDR2 (germline): LNHDA, SQIVND (reference sequence). The CDR3 bases are TGTGCCAGTAGTCCCGGGACAGGGGTCGGCTATGGCTACACCTTC. Encoded protein: CASSPGTGVGYGYTF.

The chain couples TRBV6-1 to TRBJ1-2, with 8 positions matching TRBD1. Per germline, CDR1 MNHNS and CDR2 SASEGT. V was clipped by 5 bases and J by 8 bases; unmatched bases: 4. This CDR3 has 12 amino acids. DNA of the CDR3: TGTGCCAGCAGTCAGGGGGCGCGCGGCTACACCTTC. Residues: CASSQGARGYTF.

The chain has TRBV5-1 and TRBJ1-2, with TRBD1 matching 7 bases. V lost 5 bases and J lost 7; bases outside the gene matches: 17. Germline CDR1 and CDR2: SGHRS and YFSETQ. This CDR3 region has 16 residues. DNA for the CDR3: TGCGCCAGCAGAACCTCCCCGGGGCAGGGGGGTCGTGGCTACACCTTC. Translated, it gives CASRTSPGQGGRGYTF.

This clone was detected a few times. CDR3 bases: TGTGCCAGCAGCTCGCCGGGACAGGGGGACACCTTC. Amino acids: CASSSPGQGDTF. The gene calls are TRBV11-2 and TRBJ1-2; 11 nucleotides agree with TRBD1. V trimming: 4 bases; J trimming: 12 bases; junction bases outside the gene matches: 4. CDR1 is SGHAT, CDR2 FQNNGV, per germline. The CDR3 runs to 12 residues.

The chain carries TRBV13 and TRBJ2-7; 9 positions agree with TRBD1. CDR1 and CDR2 from the germline V gene are PRHDT and FYEKMQ (reference sequence). CDR3 size: 16 residues. The ends lost 4 bases at V and 7 bases at J; junction bases unmatched: 14. The chain's CDR3 is CASSSRTGDPLREQYF. In nucleotides, the CDR3 is TGTGCCAGCAGCTCCCGGACAGGGGATCCCCTACGAGAGCAGTACTTC.

The CDR3 sequence is CASSIGEGSHNEQFF. The CDR3 nucleotides are TGTGCCAGCAGTATAGGGGAGGGGTCCCACAATGAGCAGTTCTTC. J is TRBJ2-1 and V is TRBV27, with 7 bases that match TRBD2. Trimming removed 5 bases from V and 5 bases from J; junction bases left unmatched: 9. This CDR3 has 15 residues. Germline CDR1 and CDR2: MNHEY and SMNVEV (reference sequence).

This clone has more than one count but fewer than ten. Additional DNA sequences in this sample encode the identical CDR3. The CDR3 is CAWGQIGYTF. Written as DNA, the CDR3 is TGTGCCTGGGGACAGATTGGCTACACCTTC. The chain couples TRBV30 to TRBJ1-2; the D gene is possibly TRBD1 (6 bases). Trimming stripped 5 bases from V and 7 bases from J, with 8 bases between. This CDR3 is built from 10 residues. Germline CDR1 and CDR2: GTSNPN and SVGIG (reference sequence).

The J gene is TRBJ1-1, the V gene TRBV7-3; possible D gene TRBD1, 5 bases. This CDR3 has 15 amino acids. V shed 0 bases and J shed 5 bases, with 13 bases lying between them. Germline loops: CDR1 SGHTA, CDR2 FQGTGA. CDR3 nucleotides: TGTGCCAGCAGCTTAACGGGTTGGGGGAGGACTGAAGCTTTCTTT. Encoded protein: CASSLTGWGRTEAFF.

The genes are TRBV18 and TRBJ2-7; 10 bases align to TRBD1. The CDR3 spans 15 residues. V dropped 3 bases and J dropped 3; count of bases not matched to a gene: 5. Germline assignment: CDR1 KGHSH and CDR2 LQKENI. The CDR3 DNA follows: TGTGCCAGCTCACCCAGCGGGACAGGGGTCTACGAGCAGTACTTC. Protein sequence: CASSPSGTGVYEQYF.